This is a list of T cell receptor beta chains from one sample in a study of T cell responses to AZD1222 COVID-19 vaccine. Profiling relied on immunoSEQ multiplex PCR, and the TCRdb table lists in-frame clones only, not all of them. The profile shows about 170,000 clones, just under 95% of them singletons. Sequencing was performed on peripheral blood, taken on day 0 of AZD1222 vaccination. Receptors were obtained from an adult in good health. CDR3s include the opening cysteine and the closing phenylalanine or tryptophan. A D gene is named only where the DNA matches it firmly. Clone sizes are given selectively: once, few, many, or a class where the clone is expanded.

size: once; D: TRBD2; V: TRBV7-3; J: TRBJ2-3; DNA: TGTGCCAGCAGCCCCCTGGGCGGGAGCGCAGATACGCAGTATTTT; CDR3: CASSPLGGSADTQYF
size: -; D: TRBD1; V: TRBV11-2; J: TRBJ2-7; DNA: TGTGCCAGCAGCTTCCAGGGGGCCTACGAGCAGTACTTC; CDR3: CASSFQGAYEQYF
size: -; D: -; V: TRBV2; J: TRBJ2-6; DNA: TGTGCCAGCAGTACTGACAAAAACACTGGGGCCAACGTCCTGACTTTC; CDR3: CASSTDKNTGANVLTF
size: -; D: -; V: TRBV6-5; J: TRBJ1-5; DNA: TGTGCCAGCAGTTGGCCCCCGGGCGGCAATCAGCCCCAGCATTTT; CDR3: CASSWPPGGNQPQHF
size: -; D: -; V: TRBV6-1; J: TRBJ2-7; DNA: TGTGCCAGCAGGGAAGGGGGGTACTACGAGCAGTACTTC; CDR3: CASREGGYYEQYF
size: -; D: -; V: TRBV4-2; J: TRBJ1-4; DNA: TGTGCCAGCAGCCAAGAGGGCGGGGTGACTAATGAAAAACTGTTTTTT; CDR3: CASSQEGGVTNEKLFF
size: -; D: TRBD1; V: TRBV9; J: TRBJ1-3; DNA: TGTGCCAGCAGCGTAGGGACAGGGGGCCATGGAAACACCATATATTTT; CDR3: CASSVGTGGHGNTIYF
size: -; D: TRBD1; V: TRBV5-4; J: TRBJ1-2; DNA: TGTGCCAGCAGCACTACAGGGGCGAGCTATGGCTACACCTTC; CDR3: CASSTTGASYGYTF
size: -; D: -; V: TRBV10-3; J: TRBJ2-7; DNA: TGTGCCATCGGCGCTAGCGATCAGGCCTACGAGCAGTACTTC; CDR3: CAIGASDQAYEQYF
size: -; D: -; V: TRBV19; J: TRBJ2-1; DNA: TGTGCCAGTAGTTCCCGGACAGGGAGGGGCTACAATGAGCAGTTCTTC; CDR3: CASSSRTGRGYNEQFF
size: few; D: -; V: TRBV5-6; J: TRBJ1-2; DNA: TGTGCCAGCAGCTTGGGGCGGGGAAACAACTATGGCTACACCTTC; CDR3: CASSLGRGNNYGYTF
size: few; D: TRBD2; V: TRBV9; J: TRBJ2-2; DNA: TGTGCCAGCAGCTCCAGACTAGCGGGGGGTAAAGAGCTGTTTTTT; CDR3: CASSSRLAGGKELFF
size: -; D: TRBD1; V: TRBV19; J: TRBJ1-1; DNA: TGTGCCAGTAGTATAGTTAACAGGGGGGACACTGAAGCTTTCTTT; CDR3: CASSIVNRGDTEAFF
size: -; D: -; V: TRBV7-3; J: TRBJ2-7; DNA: TGTGCCAGCAGCTTAGCCCCCTCAGCGGCAGCCGAGCAGTACTTC; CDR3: CASSLAPSAAAEQYF
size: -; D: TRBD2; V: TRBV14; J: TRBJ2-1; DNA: TGTGCCAGCAGGGCTAGCGGGAGCTACAATGAGCAGTTCTTC; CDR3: CASRASGSYNEQFF
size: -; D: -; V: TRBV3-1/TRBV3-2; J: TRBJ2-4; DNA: TGTGCCAGCAGCCAAGGTGGGGCCAAAAACATTCAGTACTTC; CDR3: CASSQGGAKNIQYF
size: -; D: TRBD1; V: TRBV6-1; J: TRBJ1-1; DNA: TGTGCCAGCAGTGACCGGACAGGGGCGCAGAGGTCTGAAGCTTTCTTT; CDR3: CASSDRTGAQRSEAFF
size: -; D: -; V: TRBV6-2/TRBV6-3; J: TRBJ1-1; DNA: TGTGCCAGCAGCTCCTGGGGGAACACTGAAGCTTTCTTT; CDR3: CASSSWGNTEAFF
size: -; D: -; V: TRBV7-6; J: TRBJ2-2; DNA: TGTGCCAGCTCCTCTAGCCGTGGGGCACCCCTATTGGGCCCCGGGGAGCTGTTTTTT; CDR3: CASSSSRGAPLLGPGELFF
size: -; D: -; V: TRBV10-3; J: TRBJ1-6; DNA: TGTGCCATCCGTCGGACGGATAATTCACCCCTCCACTTT; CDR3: CAIRRTDNSPLHF
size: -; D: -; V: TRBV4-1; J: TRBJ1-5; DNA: TGCGCCAGCAGCCAAGTTGTAGGGGCCAATCAGCCCCAGCATTTT; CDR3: CASSQVVGANQPQHF
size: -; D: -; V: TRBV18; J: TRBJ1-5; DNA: TGTGCCAGCTCACTTACCCGGGACAGCAATCAGCCCCAGCATTTT; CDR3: CASSLTRDSNQPQHF
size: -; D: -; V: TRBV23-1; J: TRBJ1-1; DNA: TGCGCCAGCAGTGGTGGGACTGAAGCTTTCTTT; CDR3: CASSGGTEAFF
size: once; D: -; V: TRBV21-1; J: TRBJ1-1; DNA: TGTGCCAGCAGCAAAAACGCCAGGGGGATGAACACTGAAGCTTTCTTT; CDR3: CASSKNARGMNTEAFF
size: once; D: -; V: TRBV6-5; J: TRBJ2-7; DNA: TGTGCCAGCAGTTACCCTGGCGGGAACACGCACGAGCAGTACTTC; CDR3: CASSYPGGNTHEQYF
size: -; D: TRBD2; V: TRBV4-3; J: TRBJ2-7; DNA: TGCGCCAGCAGCCAAGATCCCGGACTAGCGGGACCCTACGAGCAGTACTTC; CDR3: CASSQDPGLAGPYEQYF
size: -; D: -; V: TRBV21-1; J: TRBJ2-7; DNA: TGTGCCAGCAGCACCATACATGGGTCCAGCGGGCACTCCTACGAGCAGTACTTC; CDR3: CASSTIHGSSGHSYEQYF
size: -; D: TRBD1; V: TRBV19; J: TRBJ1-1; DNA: TGTGCCAGTAGTATCCGGGGACAGGGGAAAAGTGAAGCTTTCTTT; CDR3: CASSIRGQGKSEAFF
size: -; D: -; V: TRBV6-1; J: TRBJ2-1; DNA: TGTGCCAGCAGTGAAAGGCGGGCCGCCTACAATGAGCAGTTCTTC; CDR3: CASSERRAAYNEQFF
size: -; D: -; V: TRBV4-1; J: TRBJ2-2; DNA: TGCGCCAGCAGCCAAGTCTATGCCACCGGGGAGCTGTTTTTT; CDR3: CASSQVYATGELFF
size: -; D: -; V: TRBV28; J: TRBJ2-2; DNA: TGTGCCAGCAGTTTTCGGACTCTCGGGGAGCTGTTTTTT; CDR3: CASSFRTLGELFF
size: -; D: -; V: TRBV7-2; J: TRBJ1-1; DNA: TGTGCCAGCAGCTTAGTCATAAACACTGAAGCTTTCTTT; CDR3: CASSLVINTEAFF
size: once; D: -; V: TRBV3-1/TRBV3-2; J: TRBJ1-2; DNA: TGTGCCAGCAGCCCCCGGGACAATGGCTACACCTTC; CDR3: CASSPRDNGYTF
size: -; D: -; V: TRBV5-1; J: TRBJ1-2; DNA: TGCGCCAGCAGCCCAACGGAGGGTTCCTTGTATGGCTACACCTTC; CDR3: CASSPTEGSLYGYTF
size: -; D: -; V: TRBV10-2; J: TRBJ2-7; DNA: TGCGCCAGCAGGGACTCGTCCTACGAGCAGTACTTC; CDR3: CASRDSSYEQYF
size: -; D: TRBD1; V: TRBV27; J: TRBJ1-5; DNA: TGTGCCAGCAGGCGACAGGGGGTGGTTCAGCCCCAGCATTTT; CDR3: CASRRQGVVQPQHF
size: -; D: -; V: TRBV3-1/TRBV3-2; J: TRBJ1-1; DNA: TGTGCCAGCAGCCCGGGTGGGGGGGACACTGAAGCTTTCTTT; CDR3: CASSPGGGDTEAFF
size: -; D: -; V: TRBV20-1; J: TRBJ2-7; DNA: TGCAGTGCTAGAGACGGGTACGAGCAGTACTTC; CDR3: CSARDGYEQYF
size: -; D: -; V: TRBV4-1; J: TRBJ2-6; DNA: TGCGCCAGCAGCCCCGGTAGCGTCCTCGTCTCTGGGGCCAACGTCCTGACTTTC; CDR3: CASSPGSVLVSGANVLTF
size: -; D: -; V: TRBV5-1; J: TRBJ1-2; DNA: TGCGCCAGCAGCTCTAAACAGGGAGTAGAGGGCTACACCTTC; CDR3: CASSSKQGVEGYTF
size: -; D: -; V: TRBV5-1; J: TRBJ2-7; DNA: TGCGCCAGCAGCTTGGCCGCTCGTTACGAGCAGTACTTC; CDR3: CASSLAARYEQYF
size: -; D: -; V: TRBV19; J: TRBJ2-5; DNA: TGTGCCAGTAGTGGGGGCCCAATTCCCTACTTC; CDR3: CASSGGPIPYF
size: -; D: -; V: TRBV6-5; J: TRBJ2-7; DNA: TGTGCCAGCAGTCGGACTGGCGGACGCGAGCAGTACTTC; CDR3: CASSRTGGREQYF